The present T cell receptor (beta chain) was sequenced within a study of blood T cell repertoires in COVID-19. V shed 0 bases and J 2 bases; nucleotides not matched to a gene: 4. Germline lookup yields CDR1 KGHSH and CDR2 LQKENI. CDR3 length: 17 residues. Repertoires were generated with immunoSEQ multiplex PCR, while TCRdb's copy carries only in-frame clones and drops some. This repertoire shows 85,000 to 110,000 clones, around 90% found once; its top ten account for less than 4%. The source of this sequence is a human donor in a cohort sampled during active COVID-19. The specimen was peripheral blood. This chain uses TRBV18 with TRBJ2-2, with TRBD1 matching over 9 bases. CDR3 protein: CASSPPVGQGNTGELFF. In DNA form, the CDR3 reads TGTGCCAGCTCACCACCGGTGGGACAGGGTAACACCGGGGAGCTGTTTTTT.